The text below deals with one T cell receptor (beta chain). Its antigen is not known. These data belong to a study of cytotoxic CD8 clonotypes in ibrutinib-treated CLL. Findings of the study overall: Lymph node repertoires were not studied, and sampling times were unmatched. Clonotypes that were public were uncommon, and they contracted or stayed stable on treatment.

The repertoire was sequenced with immunoSEQ multiplex PCR; TCRdb's copy has only in-frame clones and lacks some. The sample records about 310,000 clones, roughly 80% being singletons. V was clipped by 3 bases and J by 4 bases; unmatched bases: 6. The germline V gene encodes CDR1 SGHTA and CDR2 FQGTGA. The CDR3 is 15 amino acids. The specimen comprised PBMCs, sampled before ibrutinib treatment. V and J are TRBV7-3 and TRBJ2-1, with 7 bases lining up with TRBD2. This sequence was found in a human donor with chronic lymphocytic leukemia. In nucleotides, the CDR3 is TGTGCCAGCAGCTTTGGCGGGAGTAGGTACAATGAGCAGTTCTTC. Translated, it gives CASSFGGSRYNEQFF.